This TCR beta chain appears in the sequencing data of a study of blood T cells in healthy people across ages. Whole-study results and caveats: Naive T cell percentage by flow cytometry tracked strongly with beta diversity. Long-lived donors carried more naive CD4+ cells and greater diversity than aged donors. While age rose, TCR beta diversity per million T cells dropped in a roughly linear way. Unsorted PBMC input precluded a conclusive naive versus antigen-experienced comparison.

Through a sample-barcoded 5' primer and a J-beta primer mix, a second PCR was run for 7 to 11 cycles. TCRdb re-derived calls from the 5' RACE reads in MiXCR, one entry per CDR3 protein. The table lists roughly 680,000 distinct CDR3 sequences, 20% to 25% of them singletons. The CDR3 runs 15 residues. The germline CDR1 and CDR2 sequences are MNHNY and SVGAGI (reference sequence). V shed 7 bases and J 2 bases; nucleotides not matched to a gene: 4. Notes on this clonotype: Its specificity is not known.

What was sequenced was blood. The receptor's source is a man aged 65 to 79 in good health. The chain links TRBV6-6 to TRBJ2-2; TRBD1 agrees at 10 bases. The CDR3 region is CASTRTGGNTGELFF. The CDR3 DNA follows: TGTGCCAGCACCCGGACAGGGGGTAACACCGGGGAGCTGTTTTTT.